This T cell receptor (beta chain) was obtained from a study of shared clonotypes between healthy human individuals. This CDR3 comprises 16 residues. Germline V gene lookup returns CDR1 MNHNS and CDR2 SASEGT. Each PCR replicate from the sorted subsets contained 150 to 250 ng DNA, which is tens of thousands of T cell genomes. Clones were sequenced by immunoSEQ multiplex PCR, and TCRdb holds only the in-frame ones, with some missing. The table records just under 95,000 clones, approximately 75% of them present only once. General study results and limits: Clonotypes that were shared across a handful of donors made up around 5% of naive CD4 clonotypes. A limitation of the genetic and exposure-history diversity represented arose from few donors. Larger richness was generally estimated for naive than memory subsets.

With respect to this clone: What it binds is unknown. At one of its ends the junction is not consistent with the germline gene, which may arise from a read error.

Sequenced sample: memory CD8+ T cells sorted from blood. Subset meaning: CD45RO+ cells pooled with CCR7-negative TemRA cells. This sequence was found in a man aged 25 to 40 in good health. The rearrangement links TRBV6-1 to TRBJ2-7; perhaps TRBD2 as D (6 bases). In nucleotides, the CDR3 is TGTGCCAGCAGCGAAGCTCAGGGACTGAACTCCTACGAGCAGTACTTC. This encodes CASSEAQGLNSYEQYF.